Following are 2 T cell receptor beta chains from one sample sequenced in a study of human T cells and chemical hapten exposure. The time point was: patch test 1, 2 weeks after DPC sensitization. Treatment specified: therapeutic diphenylcyclopropenone sensitization with weekly scalp DPC. Each CDR3 protein is one row after TCRdb ran MiXCR on the RACE reads. The table records 150,000 or so distinct CDR3 sequences, approximately 14% of them present only once. The source was whole blood, collected in connection with sensitization to the hapten diphenylcyclopropenone (DPC). The source is a woman in her thirties with alopecia areata. Some clones in this sample may be carry-over from other donors' samples.

Turning to this clonotype: This clone may be a read error of a much larger clone one base away. The chain is built from TRBV6-6 and TRBJ1-5; D gene ambiguous. CDR1 is MNHNY, CDR2 SVGAGI, per germline (reference sequence). The CDR3 covers 12 residues. The CDR3 here is CVSSYSNQPQHF. CDR3 DNA sequence: TGTGTCAGCAGTTACAGCAATCAGCCCCAGCATTTT.

This clonotype was observed a few times. This rearrangement joins TRBV2 to TRBJ2-5; TRBD2 matches 7 bases. There are 13 residues in the CDR3. The ends lost 2 bases at V and 3 bases at J; junction bases unmatched: 0. The germline CDR1 and CDR2 sequences are SNHLY and FYNNEI. CDR3 protein: CASSELAEETQYF. In DNA, the CDR3 is TGTGCCAGCAGTGAACTAGCGGAAGAGACCCAGTACTTC.